This is a list of T cell receptor beta chains from one sample in a study of T cell responses to AZD1222 COVID-19 vaccine. The table came from immunoSEQ multiplex PCR; TCRdb's copy has only in-frame clones and leaves some out. The repertoire has 160,000 or so clones, roughly 94% of them found once; the top ten carry more than 1%. The source material was peripheral blood, sampled 28 days after the second AZD1222 dose. These receptors were taken from an adult who received the AZD1222 COVID-19 vaccine. Each CDR3 is given with its conserved first and last residue. Some rows have no size entry. The others give once, few or many, or a class for an expanded clone.

abundance: .; v_gene: TRBV6-2/TRBV6-3; CDR3aa: CASSPQDRPYNSPLHF
abundance: once; v_gene: TRBV5-1; CDR3aa: CASSLAPGTGDGYTF
abundance: .; v_gene: TRBV5-1; CDR3aa: CASSSSAGGPATEAFF
abundance: .; v_gene: TRBV4-1; CDR3aa: CASSQFQGTGELFF
abundance: .; v_gene: TRBV6-5; CDR3aa: CASSYWAGGTEAFF
abundance: .; v_gene: TRBV15; CDR3aa: CATSRDPRMWGGNQPQHF
abundance: .; v_gene: TRBV3-1/TRBV3-2; CDR3aa: CASSPGATGGFSDTQYF
abundance: .; v_gene: TRBV21-1; CDR3aa: CASSKVWRSQGAYEQYF
abundance: .; v_gene: TRBV7-3; CDR3aa: CASSLDGRTGRTEAFF
abundance: .; v_gene: TRBV10-2; CDR3aa: CASGGSSYNEQFF
abundance: .; v_gene: TRBV4-2; CDR3aa: CASSQGGQDYGYTF
abundance: .; v_gene: TRBV3-1/TRBV3-2; CDR3aa: CASSQDELGVRETQYF
abundance: few; v_gene: TRBV30; CDR3aa: CAWSAGTSGGGMETQYF
abundance: .; v_gene: TRBV19; CDR3aa: CASSIRGGGQKDYGYTF
abundance: .; v_gene: TRBV7-6; CDR3aa: CASSLGEPSYNEQFF
abundance: .; v_gene: TRBV9; CDR3aa: CASSVEPGDHDWYEKLFF
abundance: .; v_gene: TRBV18; CDR3aa: CASRPDSRSNQPQHF
abundance: .; v_gene: TRBV3-1/TRBV3-2; CDR3aa: CASSQMGRSRDTQYF
abundance: .; v_gene: TRBV11-2; CDR3aa: CASSSSIVFQSQYF